This record concerns one T cell receptor beta chain sequence. This CDR3 has 13 residues. Germline-derived CDR1 and CDR2 are MNHEY and SVGAGI. V was clipped by 6 bases and J by 0 bases, with 6 bases between them. The sample belongs to a study of blood T cell repertoires in COVID-19. The method was immunoSEQ multiplex PCR; TCRdb's version includes in-frame clones alone and lacks a portion of them. The sample includes around 150,000 clones, about 90% of them seen just once. The receptor comes from a man aged 45 to 65 with active COVID-19. The chain carries TRBV6-5 and TRBJ1-5; D not certain. The material sequenced was peripheral blood. The CDR3 sequence: CASRHLSNQPQHF. The DNA of the CDR3 is TGTGCCAGCAGACACCTTAGCAATCAGCCCCAGCATTTT.